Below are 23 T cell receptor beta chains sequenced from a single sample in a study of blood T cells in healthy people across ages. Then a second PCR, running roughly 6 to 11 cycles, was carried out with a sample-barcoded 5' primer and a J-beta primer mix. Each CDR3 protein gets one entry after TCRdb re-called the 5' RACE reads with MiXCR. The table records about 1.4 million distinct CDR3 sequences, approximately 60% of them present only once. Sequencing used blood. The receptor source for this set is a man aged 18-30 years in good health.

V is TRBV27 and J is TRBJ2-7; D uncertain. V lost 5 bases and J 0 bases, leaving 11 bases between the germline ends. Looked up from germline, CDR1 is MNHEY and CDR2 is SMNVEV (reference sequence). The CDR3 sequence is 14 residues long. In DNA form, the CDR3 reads TGTGCCAGCAGTCCCGGCGTCCGCTCCTACGAGCAGTACTTC. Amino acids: CASSPGVRSYEQYF.

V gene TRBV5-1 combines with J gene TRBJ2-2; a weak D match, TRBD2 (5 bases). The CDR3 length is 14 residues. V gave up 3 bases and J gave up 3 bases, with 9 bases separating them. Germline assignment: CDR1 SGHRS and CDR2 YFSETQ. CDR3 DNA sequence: TGCGCCAGCAGCTATACTAGGGACACCGGGGAGCTGTTTTTT. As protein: CASSYTRDTGELFF.

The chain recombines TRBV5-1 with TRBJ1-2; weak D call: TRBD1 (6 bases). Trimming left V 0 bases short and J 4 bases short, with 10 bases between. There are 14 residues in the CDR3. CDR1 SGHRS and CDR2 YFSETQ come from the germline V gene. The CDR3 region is CASSLEGVSYGYTF. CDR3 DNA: TGCGCCAGCAGCTTGGAGGGGGTTTCCTATGGCTACACCTTC. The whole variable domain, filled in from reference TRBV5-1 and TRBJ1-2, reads KAGVTQTPRYLIKTRGQQVTLSCSPISGHRSVSWYQQTPGQGLQFLFEYFSETQRNKGNFPGRFSGRQFSNSRSEMNVSTLELGDSALYLCASSLEGVSYGYTFGSGTRLTVV.

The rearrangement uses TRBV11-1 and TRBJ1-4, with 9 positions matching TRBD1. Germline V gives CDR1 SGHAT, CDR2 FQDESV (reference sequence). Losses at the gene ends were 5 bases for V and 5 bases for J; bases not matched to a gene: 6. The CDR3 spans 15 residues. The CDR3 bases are TGTGCCAGCAGCCCGGACAGGGGACGAAATGAAAAACTGTTTTTT. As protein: CASSPDRGRNEKLFF.

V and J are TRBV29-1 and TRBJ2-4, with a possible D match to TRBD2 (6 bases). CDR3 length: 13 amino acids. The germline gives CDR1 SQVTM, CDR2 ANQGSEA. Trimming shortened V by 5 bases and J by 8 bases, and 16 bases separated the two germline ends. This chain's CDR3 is CSVNYPGEDIQYF. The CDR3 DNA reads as TGCAGCGTTAACTACCCTGGGGAGGACATTCAGTACTTC.

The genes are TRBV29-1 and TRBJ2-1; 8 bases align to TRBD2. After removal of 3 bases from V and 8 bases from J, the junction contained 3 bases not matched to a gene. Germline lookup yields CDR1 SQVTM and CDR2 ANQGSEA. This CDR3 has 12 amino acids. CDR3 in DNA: TGCAGCGTTGATTTGCGGGAGGATGAGCAGTTCTTC. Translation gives CSVDLREDEQFF.

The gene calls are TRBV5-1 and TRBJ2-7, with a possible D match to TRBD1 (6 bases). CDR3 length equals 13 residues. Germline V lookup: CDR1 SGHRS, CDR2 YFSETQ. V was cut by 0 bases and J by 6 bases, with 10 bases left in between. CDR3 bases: TGCGCCAGCAGCTTGGGGGGGCTCCCCGAGCAGTACTTC. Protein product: CASSLGGLPEQYF.

The CDR3 nucleotides read TGCAGTGCTAGGCGGGGGGACGGCGGCTACACCTTC. Translated: CSARRGDGGYTF. The V and J genes are TRBV20-1 and TRBJ1-2; TRBD1 is a possible D gene (5 bases). The germline V gene has CDR1 DFQATT and CDR2 SNEGSKA (reference sequence). Trimming left V 3 bases short and J 8 bases short, with 13 bases between. The CDR3 covers 12 residues.

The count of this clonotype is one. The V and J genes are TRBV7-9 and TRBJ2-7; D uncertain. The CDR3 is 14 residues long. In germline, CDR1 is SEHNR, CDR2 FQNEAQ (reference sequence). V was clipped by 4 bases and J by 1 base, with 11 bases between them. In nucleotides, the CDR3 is TGTGCCAGCAGCTCCCCTACATTTTCCTACGAGCAGTACTTC. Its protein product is CASSSPTFSYEQYF.

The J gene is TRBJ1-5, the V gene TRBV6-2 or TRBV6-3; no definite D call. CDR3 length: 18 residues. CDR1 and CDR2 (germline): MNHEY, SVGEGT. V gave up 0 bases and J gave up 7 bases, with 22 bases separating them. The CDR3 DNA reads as TGTGCCAGCAGTTACTCGATTTTCGGCAGACTAAGAGGACAGCCCCAGCATTTT. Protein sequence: CASSYSIFGRLRGQPQHF.

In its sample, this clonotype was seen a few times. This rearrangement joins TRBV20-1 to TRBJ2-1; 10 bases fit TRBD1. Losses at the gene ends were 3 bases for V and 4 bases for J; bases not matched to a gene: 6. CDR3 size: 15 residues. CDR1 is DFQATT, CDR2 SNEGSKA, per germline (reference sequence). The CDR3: CSARDGTGAYNEQFF. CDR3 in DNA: TGCAGTGCTAGGGATGGGACAGGGGCGTACAATGAGCAGTTCTTC.

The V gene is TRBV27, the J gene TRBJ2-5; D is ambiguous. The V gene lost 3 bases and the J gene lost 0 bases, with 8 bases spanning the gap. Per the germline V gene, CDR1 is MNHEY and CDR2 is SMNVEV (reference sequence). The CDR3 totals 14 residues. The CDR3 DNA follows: TGTGCCAGCAGTTTCCGGGCTTACCAAGAGACCCAGTACTTC. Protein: CASSFRAYQETQYF.

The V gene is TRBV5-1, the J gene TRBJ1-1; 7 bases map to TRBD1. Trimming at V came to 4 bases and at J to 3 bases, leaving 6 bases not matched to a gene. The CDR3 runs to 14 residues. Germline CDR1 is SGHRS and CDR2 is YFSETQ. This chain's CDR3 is CASSLMGQHTEAFF. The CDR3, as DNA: TGCGCCAGCAGCCTAATGGGACAGCACACTGAAGCTTTCTTT.

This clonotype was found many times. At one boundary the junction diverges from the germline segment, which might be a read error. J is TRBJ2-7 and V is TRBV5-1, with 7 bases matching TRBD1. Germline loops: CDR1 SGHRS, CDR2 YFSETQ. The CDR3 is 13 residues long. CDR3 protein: CASSLTGTYEQYF. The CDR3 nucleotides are TGTGCCAGCAGTTTGACAGGGACCTACGAGCAGTACTTC.

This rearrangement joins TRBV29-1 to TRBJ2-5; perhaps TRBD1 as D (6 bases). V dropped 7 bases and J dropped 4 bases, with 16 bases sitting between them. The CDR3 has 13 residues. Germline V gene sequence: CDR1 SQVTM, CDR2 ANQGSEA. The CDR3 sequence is CSEVPTGGETQYF. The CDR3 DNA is TGCAGCGAGGTCCCGACAGGCGGAGAGACCCAGTACTTC.

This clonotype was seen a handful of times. The CDR3 protein is CASSSRSDTQYF. CDR3 DNA: TGTGCCAGCAGTTCGCGCTCCGATACGCAGTATTTT. V usage is TRBV6-5 and J usage is TRBJ2-3; D unclear. The ends were cut back, 4 bases at V and 6 bases at J, with 8 bases in the middle. This CDR3 region has 12 residues. The V gene's germline CDR1 is MNHEY and CDR2 SVGAGI.

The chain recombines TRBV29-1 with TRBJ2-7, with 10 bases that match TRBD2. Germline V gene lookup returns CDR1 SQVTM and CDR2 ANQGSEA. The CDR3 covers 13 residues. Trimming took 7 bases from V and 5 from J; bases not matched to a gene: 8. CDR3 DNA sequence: TGCAGCGCACGAGCGGGAGGGCTGCACGAGCAGTACTTC. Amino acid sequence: CSARAGGLHEQYF.

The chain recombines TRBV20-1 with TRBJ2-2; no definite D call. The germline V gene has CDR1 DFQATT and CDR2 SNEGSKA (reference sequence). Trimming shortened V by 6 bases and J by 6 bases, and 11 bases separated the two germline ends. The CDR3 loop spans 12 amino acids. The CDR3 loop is CSAPTQAGELFF. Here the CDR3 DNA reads TGCAGTGCCCCGACCCAGGCCGGGGAGCTGTTTTTT.

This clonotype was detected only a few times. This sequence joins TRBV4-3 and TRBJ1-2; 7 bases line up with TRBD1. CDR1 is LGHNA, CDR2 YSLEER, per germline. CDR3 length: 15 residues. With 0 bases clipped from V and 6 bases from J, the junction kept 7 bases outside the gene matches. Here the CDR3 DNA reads TGCGCCAGCAGCCAAGAAACTTCGACAGGGAATGGCTACACCTTC. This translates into CASSQETSTGNGYTF.

The CDR3 bases are TGTGCCAGCACGAGAGGGGGCGAGCAGTACTTC. Encoded protein: CASTRGGEQYF. The chain couples TRBV6-6 to TRBJ2-7; possibly TRBD1 for D (6 bases). This CDR3 has 11 residues. Germline CDR1 MNHNY, CDR2 SVGAGI (reference sequence). Trimming took 7 bases from V and 6 from J, leaving 10 bases between them.

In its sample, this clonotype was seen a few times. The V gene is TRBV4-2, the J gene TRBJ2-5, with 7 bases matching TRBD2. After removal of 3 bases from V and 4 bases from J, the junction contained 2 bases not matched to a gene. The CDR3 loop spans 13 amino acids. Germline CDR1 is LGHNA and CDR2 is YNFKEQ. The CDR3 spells CASSHPGGETQYF. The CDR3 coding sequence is TGTGCCAGCAGCCATCCGGGAGGAGAGACCCAGTACTTC.

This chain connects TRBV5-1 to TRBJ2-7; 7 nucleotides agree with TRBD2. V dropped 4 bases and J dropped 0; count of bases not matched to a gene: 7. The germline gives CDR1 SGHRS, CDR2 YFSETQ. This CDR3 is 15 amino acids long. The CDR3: CASSPDSGYSYEQYF. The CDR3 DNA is TGCGCCAGCAGCCCCGATAGCGGGTACTCCTACGAGCAGTACTTC. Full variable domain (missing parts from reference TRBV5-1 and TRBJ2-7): KAGVTQTPRYLIKTRGQQVTLSCSPISGHRSVSWYQQTPGQGLQFLFEYFSETQRNKGNFPGRFSGRQFSNSRSEMNVSTLELGDSALYLCASSPDSGYSYEQYFGPGTRLTVT.

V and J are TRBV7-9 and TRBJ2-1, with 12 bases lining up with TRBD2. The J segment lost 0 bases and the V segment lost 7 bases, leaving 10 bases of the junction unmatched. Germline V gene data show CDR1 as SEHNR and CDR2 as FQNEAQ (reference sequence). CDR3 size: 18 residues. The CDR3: CASTRTSGTRSSYNEQFF. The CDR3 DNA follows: TGTGCCAGCACTCGGACTAGCGGGACTCGTAGCTCCTACAATGAGCAGTTCTTC.